The 27 T cell receptor beta chains below come from one sample, sequenced in a study of beta chain features in type 1 diabetes. The entirety of the isolated RNA underwent reverse transcription, so expressed TCRB transcripts were sequenced. The protocol was immunoSEQ multiplex PCR, while the TCRdb copy is restricted to in-frame clones and leaves out a portion. The data contain approximately 100,000 clones, approximately 39% of them singletons. What was sequenced was stem cell memory CD4+ T cells from blood. These receptors originate from a woman aged 18 to 35 in good health.

This chain joins TRBV9 and TRBJ1-3; no clear D. V lost 0 bases and J 0 bases, leaving 7 bases between the germline ends. CDR3 length equals 15 residues. Germline V gene sequence: CDR1 SGDLS, CDR2 YYNGEE. The DNA for the CDR3 is TGTGCCAGCAGCGTAGTTCCGTCCTCTGGAAACACCATATATTTT. Translated, it gives CASSVVPSSGNTIYF.

The V gene is TRBV7-9, the J gene TRBJ2-5; possibly TRBD1 for D (6 bases). CDR3 size: 15 residues. Trimming took off 3 bases at V and 3 bases at J, with 14 bases between the two ends. Germline CDR1 and CDR2: SEHNR and FQNEAQ (reference sequence). CDR3 sequence (DNA): TGTGCCAGCAGCTTGACCACAGGGCATGAAGAGACCCAGTACTTC. It is translated as CASSLTTGHEETQYF.

Note on this clone: This sample includes further DNA sequences coding for the same CDR3. The chain joins TRBV18 to TRBJ2-7, with TRBD2 matching over 7 bases. CDR3 length: 13 residues. Germline-derived CDR1 and CDR2 are KGHSH and LQKENI. Trimming cost V 3 bases and J 2 bases; bases outside gene matches: 1. In DNA, the CDR3 is TGTGCCAGCTCACCCGGGACTACCTACGAGCAGTACTTC. Protein product: CASSPGTTYEQYF. Full variable domain (outside the CDR3, taken from reference TRBV18 and TRBJ2-7): NAGVMQNPRHLVRRRGQEARLRCSPMKGHSHVYWYRQLPEEGLKFMVYLQKENIIDESGMPKERFSAEFPKEGPSILRIQQVVRGDSAAYFCASSPGTTYEQYFGPGTRLTVT.

The chain links TRBV27 to TRBJ2-1; 11 nucleotides line up with TRBD2. Germline V gives CDR1 MNHEY, CDR2 SMNVEV (reference sequence). CDR3 size: 20 residues. V gave up 5 bases and J gave up 0 bases; unmatched junction bases: 15. In nucleotides, the CDR3 is TGTGCCAGCAGTCCGGGACTAGCGGAGATCCGAAGAAGCTCCTACAATGAGCAGTTCTTC. This sequence encodes CASSPGLAEIRRSSYNEQFF.

The chain couples TRBV2 to TRBJ2-2, with no clear D. The CDR3 runs to 12 residues. V lost 2 bases and J 5 bases, leaving 3 bases between the germline ends. Germline CDR1 SNHLY, CDR2 FYNNEI. The DNA for the CDR3 is TGTGCCAGCAGTGAATTAACCGGGGAGCTGTTTTTT. It yields the protein CASSELTGELFF.

The table lists this clone with a few counts. The V and J genes are TRBV9 and TRBJ2-2; 10 nucleotides match TRBD1. The CDR3 spans 16 residues. Germline V gives CDR1 SGDLS, CDR2 YYNGEE. Unmatched junction bases numbered 6, after V lost 3 bases and J lost 4 bases. The CDR3 region has the DNA TGTGCCAGCAGCGAAAGACAGGGGGCGGGCACCGGGGAGCTGTTTTTT. Amino acids: CASSERQGAGTGELFF.

This clone came up once. This chain connects TRBV6-1 to TRBJ2-7; TRBD2 is a possible D gene (5 bases). Per the germline V gene, CDR1 is MNHNS and CDR2 is SASEGT. V was pared by 9 bases and J by 2 bases, with 20 bases between. The CDR3 runs to 15 residues. The CDR3 sequence is CARREPENIPYEQYF. The CDR3 bases are TGTGCCAGGAGGGAGCCAGAAAACATTCCCTACGAGCAGTACTTC.

V and J are TRBV5-1 and TRBJ1-2; 7 bases are shared with TRBD1. CDR1 and CDR2 from the germline V gene are SGHRS and YFSETQ. The V and J ends lost 5 bases and 6 bases, in that order; junction bases with no gene match: 7. The length of the CDR3 is 13 residues. The CDR3 reads CASSQDRLDGYTF. The CDR3 nucleotides read TGCGCCAGCAGTCAGGACAGGTTGGATGGCTACACCTTC.

The chain combines TRBV14 with TRBJ1-1; D remains ambiguous. V was cut by 2 bases and J by 1 base, with 5 bases left in between. Germline CDR1 is SGHDN and CDR2 is FVKESK. This CDR3 comprises 13 residues. CDR3 protein: CASSQYGNTEAFF. Here the CDR3 DNA reads TGTGCCAGCAGCCAATACGGGAACACTGAAGCTTTCTTT. The complete variable domain, with remaining parts taken from reference TRBV14 and TRBJ1-1, reads EAGVTQFPSHSVIEKGQTVTLRCDPISGHDNLYWYRRVMGKEIKFLLHFVKESKQDESGMPNNRFLAERTGGTYSTLKVQPAELEDSGVYFCASSQYGNTEAFFGQGTRLTVV.

This clone turned up a few times. This chain links TRBV27 with TRBJ2-2, with 8 bases fitting TRBD2. Losses at the gene ends were 6 bases for V and 6 bases for J; bases not matched to a gene: 15. The CDR3 contains 17 residues. CDR1 and CDR2 from the germline V gene are MNHEY and SMNVEV (reference sequence). For the CDR3, the DNA is TGTGCCAGCAGCCACTATGCCGGGAGGGCCGGATCCGGGGAGCTGTTTTTT. Protein: CASSHYAGRAGSGELFF.

The chain links TRBV29-1 to TRBJ1-1; no clear D gene. The CDR3 loop spans 12 amino acids. The germline V gene encodes CDR1 SQVTM and CDR2 ANQGSEA. V lost 7 bases and J 3 bases, leaving 12 bases between the germline ends. CDR3 sequence: CSARGRDTEAFF. CDR3 in DNA: TGCAGCGCGAGAGGCAGAGACACTGAAGCTTTCTTT.

This chain connects TRBV4-1 to TRBJ1-1, with a tentative D call TRBD1 (6 bases). This CDR3 is built from 11 residues. Germline V CDR1 and CDR2: MGHRA, YSYEKL. Trimming shortened V by 4 bases and J by 11 bases, and 11 bases separated the two germline ends. The CDR3 here is CASSRAGVAFF. In nucleotides, the CDR3 is TGCGCCAGCAGCCGGGCAGGGGTGGCTTTCTTT.

The CDR3 nucleotides read TGCGCCAGCAGCCCGGGGTTCTCCTACGAGCAGTACTTC. This gives the protein CASSPGFSYEQYF. The chain couples TRBV4-1 to TRBJ2-5; the D gene is possibly TRBD2 (5 bases). The J call may be faulty, since TRBJ2-7 better matches the DNA end. CDR3 length: 13 residues. The germline V gene has CDR1 MGHRA and CDR2 YSYEKL.

This clone has only a few counts. J is TRBJ1-3 and V is TRBV18; D might be TRBD1 (6 bases). Per the germline V gene, CDR1 is KGHSH and CDR2 is LQKENI. V dropped 6 bases and J dropped 2 bases, with 14 bases sitting between them. This CDR3 spans 15 amino acids. CDR3 sequence reads: CASSRGLLTGNTIYF. The DNA of the CDR3 is TGTGCCAGCTCCAGGGGATTGTTGACTGGAAACACCATATATTTT.

In its sample, this clone was seen once. The chain employs TRBV28 and TRBJ2-7; TRBD1 might be the D (6 bases). CDR3 length: 14 residues. V was clipped by 4 bases and J by 4 bases, with 14 bases between them. Germline V gives CDR1 MDHEN, CDR2 SYDVKM. CDR3 sequence: CASSSRQVRYEQYF. The CDR3 DNA follows: TGTGCCAGCAGTTCCCGACAGGTCCGGTACGAGCAGTACTTC. The variable domain in full, with the rest retrieved from reference TRBV28 and TRBJ2-7, is DVKVTQSSRYLVKRTGEKVFLECVQDMDHENMFWYRQDPGLGLRLIYFSYDVKMKEKGDIPEGYSVSREKKERFSLILESASTNQTSMYLCASSSRQVRYEQYFGPGTRLTVT.

The chain recombines TRBV2 with TRBJ2-4; TRBD2 matches 8 bases. The germline V gene has CDR1 SNHLY and CDR2 FYNNEI. The CDR3 has 17 residues. V trimming: 6 bases; J trimming: 3 bases; junction bases outside the gene matches: 13. The CDR3 sequence: CASSADYREGLKNIQYF. CDR3 bases: TGTGCCAGCAGCGCCGACTACCGGGAGGGCCTCAAAAACATTCAGTACTTC.

The chain recombines TRBV4-1 with TRBJ1-1, with D perhaps TRBD1 (5 bases). V was shortened by 1 base and J by 3 bases, with 15 bases between the two germline ends. The CDR3 length is 16 residues. The germline gives CDR1 MGHRA, CDR2 YSYEKL. CDR3 DNA: TGCGCCAGCAGCCAAGTGTCGACAGCGCTCTACACTGAAGCTTTCTTT. Translated, it gives CASSQVSTALYTEAFF.

The chain couples TRBV5-1 to TRBJ2-3, with 8 bases identical to TRBD2. J gave up 0 bases and V 4 bases, and 7 bases lay outside the gene matches. From germline, CDR1 is SGHRS and CDR2 YFSETQ. The CDR3 runs to 16 residues. CDR3 nucleotides: TGCGCCAGCAGCCCCTATGCTAGCGGGAGCACAGATACGCAGTATTTT. Its translation is CASSPYASGSTDTQYF.

This clone was seen a handful of times. The rearrangement joins TRBV7-8 to TRBJ1-4; tentative D call: TRBD1 (5 bases). The length of the CDR3 is 15 residues. Trimming removed 5 bases at V and 1 base at J, with 11 bases between. Looked up from germline, CDR1 is SGHVS and CDR2 is FQNEAQ. CDR3 in amino acids: CASSPQTVTNEKLFF. The CDR3 DNA is TGTGCCAGCAGCCCCCAGACAGTAACTAATGAAAAACTGTTTTTT.

The rearrangement links TRBV6-5 to TRBJ2-7, with 7 bases identical to TRBD1. CDR3 size: 14 residues. Germline V lookup: CDR1 MNHEY, CDR2 SVGAGI. V was pared by 8 bases and J by 0 bases, with 7 bases of the junction left unmatched. CDR3 in amino acids: CASSFRDSSYEQYF. Here the CDR3 DNA reads TGTGCCAGCTCGTTTAGGGACAGCTCCTACGAGCAGTACTTC.

In regard to this clone: Other DNA sequences within the sample encode an identical CDR3. This sequence joins TRBV25-1 and TRBJ2-6; D is possibly TRBD1 (6 bases). Trimming pared 9 bases from V and 4 bases from J, leaving 16 bases between. The CDR3 covers 15 residues. Per germline, CDR1 MGHDK and CDR2 SYGVNS. The chain's CDR3 is CASSKTGPGANVLTF. The CDR3 DNA reads TGTGCCAGTAGTAAGACAGGTCCAGGGGCCAACGTCCTGACTTTC.

The gene calls are TRBV7-6 and TRBJ2-5, with 8 bases aligning to TRBD2. The CDR3 extends over 17 amino acids. Germline V gives CDR1 SGHVS, CDR2 FNYEAQ. Unmatched junction bases numbered 13, after V lost 5 bases and J lost 2 bases. CDR3 sequence: CASSPKSGIAGQETQYF. The CDR3 coding sequence is TGTGCCAGCAGCCCGAAGAGCGGGATAGCGGGACAAGAGACCCAGTACTTC.

The chain combines TRBV27 with TRBJ2-2; D perhaps matches TRBD1 (5 bases). The CDR3 consists of 12 residues. V was cut by 6 bases and J by 5 bases, with 7 bases left in between. Looked up from germline, CDR1 is MNHEY and CDR2 is SMNVEV (reference sequence). CDR3 sequence reads: CASSPGTGELFF. The CDR3 DNA sequence: TGTGCCAGCAGCCCAGGGACCGGGGAGCTGTTTTTT.

V and J are TRBV25-1 and TRBJ2-5, with 11 bases identical to TRBD1. There are 15 residues in the CDR3. Germline V lookup: CDR1 MGHDK, CDR2 SYGVNS. J was trimmed by 2 bases and V by 5 bases; bases with no gene match: 4. The CDR3 nucleotides read TGTGCCAGCAGTAGGGACAGGGGGGGTCAAGAGACCCAGTACTTC. This encodes CASSRDRGGQETQYF. Variable domain in full (rest from reference TRBV25-1 and TRBJ2-5): EADIYQTPRYLVIGTGKKITLECSQTMGHDKMYWYQQDPGMELHLIHYSYGVNSTEKGDLSSESTVSRIRTEHFPLTLESARPSHTSQYLCASSRDRGGQETQYFGPGTRLLVL.

This clone was seen a single time. The V and J genes are TRBV6-1 and TRBJ2-3, with D uncertain. Germline-derived CDR1 and CDR2 are MNHNS and SASEGT. The CDR3 sequence is 14 residues long. Trimming took off 4 bases at V and 2 bases at J, with 10 bases between the two ends. CDR3 coding DNA: TGTGCCAGCAGTGGGGCAGGATTCACAGATACGCAGTATTTT. This translates into CASSGAGFTDTQYF.

The chain is built from TRBV18 and TRBJ2-3, with 7 bases aligning to TRBD1. Germline values: CDR1 KGHSH, CDR2 LQKENI. This CDR3 is 14 amino acids long. V trimming: 4 bases; J trimming: 2 bases; junction bases outside the gene matches: 3. The chain's CDR3 is CASSRDSFTDTQYF. Here the CDR3 DNA reads TGTGCCAGCTCACGGGACAGTTTCACAGATACGCAGTATTTT.

A few counts support this clone. This chain joins TRBV29-1 and TRBJ2-1, with TRBD2 matching 13 bases. From germline, CDR1 is SQVTM and CDR2 ANQGSEA. The CDR3 covers 16 residues. Germline trimming cut 3 bases from V and 5 bases from J; bases unmatched to any gene: 7. Written as DNA, the CDR3 is TGCAGCGTTGAGGGGAAGACTAGCGGGAGGAACAATGAGCAGTTCTTC. Protein: CSVEGKTSGRNNEQFF.